This T cell receptor beta chain derives from a study of CD8 T cells in Susac syndrome (dated by TCRdb to the late 2010s). Turning to the overall study: Whether CD8+ T cell activation and differentiation in Susac syndrome was antigen driven was tested using repertoire sequencing. Overall study results and their limits: The number of individuals in the TCR sequencing and HLA analysis was acknowledged as relatively small.

High-throughput TCR beta sequencing profiled peripheral blood CD8+ and CD4+ T cells from healthy donors, Susac syndrome patients and multiple sclerosis patients. The healthy donors served as controls matched for age and sex. CD8+ TEMRA cells were enriched by FACS, while bulk CD8+ and CD4+ T cells were purified by magnetic negative isolation. Blood was collected in EDTA tubes and processed within 24 hours, with PBMCs isolated through density gradient centrifugation. PBMCs intended for TCR sequencing were frozen in liquid nitrogen and were later thawed in a 37 degrees C water bath. Purity of sorted or isolated CD4+, CD8+ and CD8+ TEMRA cells was at least 90%. Concerning this clonotype: Its recognized antigen is unknown. No much larger clone exists at a distance of one base, and base qualities are not known.

RNA was extracted with the RNeasy kit and roughly 0.5 to 1 ug was reverse transcribed using random hexamers. TCR beta CDR3 regions were amplified with the immunoSEQ multiplex PCR assay covering 54 Vbeta and 13 Jbeta segments. PCR amplification bias was corrected using a synthetic template baseline for primer optimization and computational correction. As for the authors' bioinformatics: Only productive sequences were kept, with reads annotated to V, D and J genes according to IMGT and analyzed in immunoSEQ Analyzer. To calculate clonality, Shannon entropy was normalized by log2 of the number of productive unique sequences and then subtracted from one. Public and private clones were assessed among the 100 most prevalent clones of each patient and control. Clones were defined as Susac-specific when absent from the healthy and MS cohorts, from some 1,100 published viral clones and from other ImmuneACCESS disease sequences. TCRdb handled the public reads itself, with Q25 trimming in fastp and clone calling in MiXCR, and kept productive beta chains. CDR3 protein sequences are deduplicated, and each keeps its most common genes and DNA. These V and J calls rely on TCRdb rather than the paper's analysis. The sample has about 190,000 distinct CDR3 sequences on record, 90% to 95% of them singletons. The ten largest clones capture approximately 0.094% of the sample.

From its cysteine to its phenylalanine, the CDR3 spans 11 amino acids. Only CDR3 DNA remains: 33 bases, in frame from the first base. V and J lose 5 bases and 8 bases, and a span of 12 bases separates them. As encoded in the germline V gene (reference sequence), CDR1 is DFQATT while CDR2 is SNEGSKA. Sequencing was carried out using CD4+ T cells from PBMCs. The receptor was isolated from a human donor in good health. The V and J genes are TRBV20-1 and TRBJ1-2, and possibly TRBD1, on 5 matching bases. The nucleotides read TGCAGTGCTCCAGTCCAGGGAGGCTACACCTTC. Translated, it reads CSAPVQGGYTF.